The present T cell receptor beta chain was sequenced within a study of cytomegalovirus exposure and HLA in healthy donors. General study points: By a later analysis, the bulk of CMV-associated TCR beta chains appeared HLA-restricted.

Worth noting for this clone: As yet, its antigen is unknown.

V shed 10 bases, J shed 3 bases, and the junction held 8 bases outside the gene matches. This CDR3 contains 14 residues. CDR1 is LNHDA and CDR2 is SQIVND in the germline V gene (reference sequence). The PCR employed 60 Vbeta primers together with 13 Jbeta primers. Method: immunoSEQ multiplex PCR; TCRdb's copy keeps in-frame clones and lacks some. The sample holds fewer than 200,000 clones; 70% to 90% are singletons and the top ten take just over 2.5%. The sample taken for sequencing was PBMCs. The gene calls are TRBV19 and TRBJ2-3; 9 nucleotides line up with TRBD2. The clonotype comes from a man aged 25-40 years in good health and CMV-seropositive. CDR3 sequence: CATSTSGVTDTQYF. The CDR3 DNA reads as TGTGCCACCTCGACTAGCGGAGTGACAGATACGCAGTATTTT.